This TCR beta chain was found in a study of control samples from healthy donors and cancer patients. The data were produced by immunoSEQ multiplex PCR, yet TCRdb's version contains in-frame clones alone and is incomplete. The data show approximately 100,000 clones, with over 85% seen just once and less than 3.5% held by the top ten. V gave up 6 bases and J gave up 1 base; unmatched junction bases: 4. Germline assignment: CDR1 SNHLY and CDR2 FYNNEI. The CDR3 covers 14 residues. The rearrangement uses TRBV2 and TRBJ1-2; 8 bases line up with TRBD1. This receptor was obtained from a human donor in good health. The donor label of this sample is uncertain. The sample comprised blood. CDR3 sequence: CASRTGQGNYGYTF. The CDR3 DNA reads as TGTGCCAGCAGGACAGGACAGGGTAACTATGGCTACACCTTC.